A selection of T cell receptor beta chains follows, all from one sample in a study of T cell responses to AZD1222 COVID-19 vaccine. Assay: immunoSEQ multiplex PCR; the TCRdb copy retains only in-frame clones and omits some. The table includes more than 100,000 clones, 75% to 95% detected once. The sample consisted of peripheral blood, taken 28 days after the second AZD1222 dose. These receptors all stem from an adult who received the AZD1222 COVID-19 vaccine. The CDR3 runs from the conserved cysteine through the conserved F or W. A D gene is named only where the DNA matches it firmly. Only some rows state a clone size, as once, few, many or a class for expanded clones.

TRBV28	TRBJ2-7	11	.	.	CASSSTYEQYF	TGTGCCAGCAGTTCTACCTACGAGCAGTACTTC
TRBV6-1	TRBJ1-4	12	.	.	CASSEVGEKLFF	TGTGCCAGCAGTGAAGTAGGTGAAAAACTGTTTTTT
TRBV19	TRBJ2-1	15	few	TRBD2	CASSIAGGLIDEQFF	TGTGCCAGTAGTATAGCGGGAGGGCTGATCGATGAGCAGTTCTTC
TRBV6-5	TRBJ1-6	15	.	.	CASSLRLHYNSPLHF	TGTGCCAGCAGCCTCAGGCTGCACTATAATTCACCCCTCCACTTT
TRBV11-3	TRBJ1-6	15	.	TRBD1	CASSLADRANSPLHF	TGTGCCAGCAGCTTAGCCGACAGGGCCAATTCACCCCTCCACTTT
TRBV18	TRBJ1-2	14	.	.	CASSPPSVNYGYTF	TGTGCCAGCTCACCACCGTCGGTTAACTATGGCTACACCTTC
TRBV5-1	TRBJ1-4	15	once	TRBD1	CASKDRGQVNEKLFF	TGCGCCAGTAAGGACAGGGGGCAAGTTAATGAAAAACTGTTTTTT
TRBV10-3	TRBJ2-1	12	.	.	CATRGAYNEQFF	TGTGCCACCCGAGGCGCCTACAATGAGCAGTTCTTC
TRBV18	TRBJ2-3	16	.	TRBD2	CASSSPSGSPGDTQYF	TGTGCCAGCTCATCCCCTAGCGGGAGCCCCGGAGATACGCAGTATTTT
TRBV9	TRBJ1-2	16	.	.	CASSPGGGFNYGGYTF	TGTGCCAGCAGCCCCGGGGGAGGATTTAACTATGGTGGCTACACCTTC
TRBV7-9	TRBJ1-4	14	.	TRBD1	CASSSDRGNEKLFF	TGTGCCAGCAGCTCCGACAGGGGGAATGAAAAACTGTTTTTT
TRBV11-3	TRBJ1-1	15	.	TRBD1	CASSLQDRVWTEAFF	TGTGCCAGCAGCCTCCAAGACAGGGTATGGACTGAAGCTTTCTTT
TRBV10-3	TRBJ2-2	13	.	.	CATRDSNTGELFF	TGTGCCACCCGGGACTCCAACACCGGGGAGCTGTTTTTT
TRBV28	TRBJ1-5	14	.	.	CASSRGDLDQPQHF	TGTGCCAGCAGTCGAGGGGACCTAGATCAGCCCCAGCATTTT
TRBV20-1	TRBJ1-2	10	.	.	CSATLWGYTF	TGCAGTGCAACACTATGGGGCTACACCTTC
TRBV12-3/TRBV12-4	TRBJ2-7	13	.	.	CASSPHTGNEQYF	TGTGCCAGCAGCCCGCACACAGGGAACGAGCAGTACTTC
TRBV13	TRBJ1-1	15	.	.	CASSRNRGLTHEAFF	TGTGCCAGCAGCCGTAATCGGGGACTAACTCATGAAGCTTTCTTT
TRBV3-1/TRBV3-2	TRBJ2-6	18	.	.	CASSQERALGPGANVLTF	TGTGCCAGCAGCCAAGAGAGAGCATTGGGCCCCGGGGCCAACGTCCTGACTTTC
TRBV25-1	TRBJ1-1	14	.	.	CASSESISVGEAFF	TGTGCCAGCAGTGAATCTATCTCGGTGGGTGAAGCTTTCTTT
TRBV6-5	TRBJ2-7	15	.	.	CASSYSGGPIDEQYF	TGTGCCAGCAGTTACTCGGGGGGGCCCATCGACGAGCAGTACTTC
TRBV25-1	TRBJ1-2	15	.	.	CASSESVARNYGYTF	TGTGCCAGCAGTGAATCAGTAGCTCGAAACTATGGCTACACCTTC
TRBV4-1	TRBJ1-2	15	.	.	CASSQDRAVLYGYTF	TGCGCCAGCAGCCAAGATCGGGCAGTCCTCTATGGCTACACCTTC
TRBV30	TRBJ1-2	17	once	.	CAWSVLSRDLLNYGYTF	TGTGCCTGGAGTGTACTTTCGAGGGACCTTCTTAACTATGGCTACACCTTC
TRBV9	TRBJ2-1	11	.	.	CASSQRNEQFF	TGTGCCAGCAGCCAAAGGAATGAGCAGTTCTTC
TRBV24-1	TRBJ1-1	14	.	TRBD1	CATGRDRGSTEAFF	TGTGCCACCGGCCGGGACAGGGGGAGCACTGAAGCTTTCTTT
TRBV19	TRBJ2-2	18	.	TRBD2	CASSIDVAGGPNTGELFF	TGTGCCAGTAGTATAGATGTGGCGGGGGGGCCGAACACCGGGGAGCTGTTTTTT
TRBV2	TRBJ2-7	11	.	.	CASSEGYEQYF	TGTGCCAGCAGTGAAGGGTACGAGCAGTACTTC
TRBV7-2	TRBJ1-2	17	.	TRBD1	CASSLGRGTDVSYGYTF	TGTGCCAGCAGCTTAGGACGTGGGACAGACGTGAGTTATGGCTACACCTTC
TRBV5-8	TRBJ2-1	17	.	.	CASSPFRAGSSYNEQFF	TGTGCCAGCAGCCCGTTTCGGGCCGGGAGCTCCTACAATGAGCAGTTCTTC
TRBV2	TRBJ2-7	11	.	.	CACGEVYEQYF	TGTGCCTGTGGGGAGGTCTACGAGCAGTACTTC
TRBV7-9	TRBJ1-2	13	.	TRBD1	CASSLDRGHGYTF	TGTGCCAGCAGCTTGGACAGGGGGCATGGCTACACCTTC
TRBV6-6	TRBJ1-6	15	.	TRBD1	CASNDRAFGDSPLHF	TGTGCCAGCAACGACAGGGCATTTGGGGATTCACCCCTCCACTTT
TRBV29-1	TRBJ1-3	13	once	TRBD1	CSVARGPGVTIYF	TGCAGCGTTGCCAGGGGGCCGGGAGTAACCATATATTTT
TRBV6-2/TRBV6-3	TRBJ2-2	16	.	.	CASSYSPDYYTGELFF	TGTGCCAGCAGTTACTCCCCGGACTACTACACCGGGGAGCTGTTTTTT
TRBV28	TRBJ1-5	15	.	.	CASSDLRKGEQPQHF	TGTGCCAGCAGTGACCTTCGGAAGGGGGAACAGCCCCAGCATTTT
TRBV3-1/TRBV3-2	TRBJ2-1	15	.	TRBD2	CASSPGLAGVDEQFF	TGTGCCAGCAGCCCGGGACTAGCGGGAGTGGATGAGCAGTTCTTC
TRBV5-4	TRBJ2-5	15	.	.	CASSLEPGRQETQYF	TGTGCCAGCAGCTTGGAGCCAGGTCGCCAAGAGACCCAGTACTTC
TRBV7-9	TRBJ1-2	16	.	TRBD1	CASSLAPDRGSGGYTF	TGTGCCAGCAGCTTAGCCCCGGACAGGGGAAGTGGTGGCTACACCTTC
TRBV3-1/TRBV3-2	TRBJ1-6	15	.	.	CASSQESQYNSPLHF	TGTGCCAGCAGCCAAGAGTCACAGTATAATTCACCCCTCCACTTT
TRBV3-1/TRBV3-2	TRBJ1-2	15	.	.	CASSQVGGGVDGYTF	TGTGCCAGCAGCCAAGTAGGGGGAGGGGTGGATGGCTACACCTTC
TRBV21-1	TRBJ1-2	16	.	.	CASREGRRPSNYGYTF	TGTGCCAGCAGGGAGGGACGGCGACCGTCTAACTATGGCTACACCTTC
TRBV11-2	TRBJ2-6	16	.	.	CASSLSGAVGANVLTF	TGTGCCAGCAGCTTATCAGGGGCGGTTGGGGCCAACGTCCTGACTTTC
TRBV9	TRBJ2-7	16	.	.	CASSGGSVGSLEEQYF	TGTGCCAGCAGCGGCGGATCCGTTGGGTCGCTGGAGGAGCAGTACTTC
TRBV7-9	TRBJ2-7	14	once	TRBD1	CASSLVQGIDEQYF	TGTGCCAGCAGCTTAGTACAGGGGATAGACGAGCAGTACTTC
TRBV28	TRBJ1-5	12	.	.	CALGAANQPQHF	TGTGCCTTAGGGGCGGCTAATCAGCCCCAGCATTTT
TRBV18	TRBJ2-1	13	.	.	CASSPRTENEQFF	TGTGCCAGCTCACCTAGGACAGAGAATGAGCAGTTCTTC
TRBV7-6	TRBJ1-6	16	.	.	CASSLEVGRSRSPLHF	TGTGCCAGCAGCTTAGAAGTCGGCAGGTCGCGTTCACCCCTCCACTTT
TRBV19	TRBJ2-7	13	.	.	CASRRANSYEQYF	TGTGCCAGTAGACGGGCTAACTCCTACGAGCAGTACTTC
TRBV18	TRBJ1-1	18	.	.	CASSPVSGVVRTNTEAFF	TGTGCCAGCTCACCCGTTTCAGGGGTGGTGAGGACGAACACTGAAGCTTTCTTT
TRBV5-1	TRBJ2-7	15	.	.	CASRAGDSRLREQYF	TGCGCCAGCAGAGCTGGGGACTCCCGGTTGAGGGAGCAGTACTTC
TRBV5-1	TRBJ2-1	15	.	.	CASSLQGSSYNEQFF	TGCGCCAGCAGCTTGCAGGGAAGCTCCTACAATGAGCAGTTCTTC
TRBV6-5	TRBJ1-2	15	.	TRBD1	CATAFGQGANYGYTF	TGTGCCACCGCGTTCGGACAGGGAGCTAACTATGGCTACACCTTC
TRBV29-1	TRBJ1-1	14	.	TRBD1	CSVVKGAVVTEAFF	TGCAGCGTTGTGAAGGGGGCAGTGGTCACTGAAGCTTTCTTT
TRBV11-2	TRBJ2-2	16	.	TRBD2	CASSPGLAENTGELFF	TGTGCCAGCAGCCCCGGACTAGCGGAGAACACCGGGGAGCTGTTTTTT
TRBV4-1	TRBJ1-4	16	.	.	CASSQARAPTNEKLFF	TGCGCCAGCAGCCAAGCGAGGGCCCCAACTAATGAAAAACTGTTTTTT